This passage covers 31 T cell receptor beta chains from one sample sequenced in a study of neoadjuvant anti-PD-1 for oral cavity cancer. The assay was immunoSEQ multiplex PCR, and TCRdb's table has in-frame clones only and misses some. The repertoire holds about 72,000 clones, around 80% seen once, with roughly 3.4% in the top ten. The sample in question was PBMCs, obtained before nivolumab (anti-PD-1) treatment. The receptors shown here come from a person between 40 and 79 years old with oral cavity squamous cell carcinoma.

This chain joins TRBV27 and TRBJ2-7; D is possibly TRBD1 (5 bases). The CDR3 is 17 residues long. The germline V gene has CDR1 MNHEY and CDR2 SMNVEV (reference sequence). The V gene lost 3 bases and the J gene lost 4 bases, with 22 bases spanning the gap. As DNA, the CDR3 is TGTGCCAGCAGTTTTAAGTGGGGAACGGCAGGGCAATACGAGCAGTACTTC. Its protein product is CASSFKWGTAGQYEQYF.

This chain's CDR3 is CASSKSKAFF. CDR3 DNA: TGTGCCAGCAGCAAATCTAAAGCTTTCTTT. The chain carries TRBV2 and TRBJ1-1; no clear D gene. The CDR3 sequence is 10 residues long. Germline CDR1 is SNHLY and CDR2 is FYNNEI. The germline V and J ends were trimmed by 6 bases and 9 bases, with 8 bases remaining between them.

This CDR3 reads CASNRDMENTEAFF. The CDR3 DNA follows: TGTGCCAGCAACAGAGATATGGAGAACACTGAAGCTTTCTTT. The genes are TRBV21-1 and TRBJ1-1; the table assigns TRBD1, which was not confirmed against the DNA. TRBV21-1 is classified as a pseudogene. The CDR3 runs to 14 residues.

This clone appeared a single time. The gene calls are TRBV5-1 and TRBJ2-1; 8 nucleotides line up with TRBD1. In germline, CDR1 is SGHRS, CDR2 YFSETQ. The CDR3 is 16 amino acids. V lost 4 bases and J lost 0; bases outside the gene matches: 6. CDR3 coding DNA: TGCGCCAGCAGCATACCCGGGACAGGCTCCTACAATGAGCAGTTCTTC. Translation gives CASSIPGTGSYNEQFF.

The V gene is TRBV7-9, the J gene TRBJ2-7, with 7 bases identical to TRBD1. Germline V gene sequence: CDR1 SEHNR, CDR2 FQNEAQ (reference sequence). J lost 3 bases, V lost 5 bases, and 13 bases had no gene match. The CDR3 totals 16 residues. The CDR3 is CASSTLTGTNLYEQYF. The CDR3 bases are TGTGCCAGCAGCACCTTGACAGGGACGAACCTCTACGAGCAGTACTTC. Together with reference TRBV7-9 and TRBJ2-7, the CDR3 gives the full variable domain: DTGVSQNPRHKITKRGQNVTFRCDPISEHNRLYWYRQTLGQGPEFLTYFQNEAQLEKSRLLSDRFSAERPKGSFSTLEIQRTEQGDSAMYLCASSTLTGTNLYEQYFGPGTRLTVT.

The chain couples TRBV5-1 to TRBJ1-2; D is uncertain. Per germline, CDR1 SGHRS and CDR2 YFSETQ. The CDR3 totals 15 residues. Trimming removed 0 bases at V and 8 bases at J, with 17 bases between. The chain's CDR3 is CASSLEDGGLEGYTF. In DNA form, the CDR3 reads TGCGCCAGCAGCTTGGAGGACGGCGGATTGGAGGGCTACACCTTC.

The rearrangement joins TRBV11-2 to TRBJ2-7; 11 bases are a match to TRBD2. V lost 5 bases and J lost 5; bases outside the gene matches: 5. The CDR3 length is 14 residues. Germline loops: CDR1 SGHAT, CDR2 FQNNGV. The CDR3 spells CASSPQLAGDEQYF. CDR3 bases: TGTGCCAGCAGCCCACAACTAGCGGGAGACGAGCAGTACTTC.

V gene TRBV7-2 combines with J gene TRBJ1-1; no reliable D call. Germline V CDR1 and CDR2: SGHTA, FQGNSA. This CDR3 has 15 residues. Trimming removed 2 bases from V and 10 bases from J, with 20 bases in between. CDR3 nucleotides: TGTGCCAGCAGCTTAATTTGGTCTCGGAGGTTCCGAGCTTTCTTT. This codes for CASSLIWSRRFRAFF.

The gene calls are TRBV19 and TRBJ1-2, with D unclear. The CDR3 covers 15 residues. The V gene's germline CDR1 is LNHDA and CDR2 SQIVND (reference sequence). V dropped 7 bases and J dropped 4 bases, with 19 bases sitting between them. CDR3: CASKGGPVLGYGYTF. CDR3 in DNA: TGTGCCAGTAAGGGAGGCCCGGTTTTAGGCTATGGCTACACCTTC.

The rearrangement links TRBV5-1 to TRBJ1-2; D gene unclear. The V end lost 4 bases, the J end lost 6 bases, and 7 bases lay between the germline ends. The CDR3 consists of 11 residues. Germline V CDR1 and CDR2: SGHRS, YFSETQ. The CDR3 DNA reads TGCGCCAGCAGCGGAATTCATGGCTACACCTTC. This sequence encodes CASSGIHGYTF.

V and J are TRBV7-2 and TRBJ2-5; perhaps D is TRBD1 or TRBD2 (7 bases each). The length of the CDR3 is 14 residues. The germline CDR1 and CDR2 sequences are SGHTA and FQGNSA. Trimming left V 5 bases short and J 5 bases short, with 15 bases between. CDR3 nucleotide sequence: TGTGCCAGCAGCCGCGCCCAGGGGGGGGAGACCCAGTACTTC. This encodes CASSRAQGGETQYF.

This chain connects TRBV6-1 to TRBJ1-1; TRBD1 matches 7 bases. The CDR3 runs to 15 residues. Germline V lookup: CDR1 MNHNS, CDR2 SASEGT. V lost 6 bases and J lost 7; bases outside the gene matches: 14. CDR3 in DNA: TGTGCCAGCAGACAGCTTGGGTCAGGGGGTGGTGAAGCTTTCTTT. Amino acids: CASRQLGSGGGEAFF.

V gene TRBV11-3 combines with J gene TRBJ2-3; D tentatively reads TRBD1 or TRBD2 (6 bases each). CDR3 size: 17 residues. V lost 4 bases and J 0 bases, leaving 17 bases between the germline ends. Germline CDR1 SGHNT, CDR2 YENEEA. CDR3 in amino acids: CASSSHEGGESTDTQYF. In nucleotides, the CDR3 is TGTGCCAGCAGCTCCCATGAGGGGGGTGAAAGCACAGATACGCAGTATTTT.

The rearrangement uses TRBV27 and TRBJ1-1, with D possibly being TRBD1 (5 bases). The V end lost 2 bases, the J end lost 11 bases, and 15 bases lay between the germline ends. This CDR3 has 13 residues. CDR1 is MNHEY and CDR2 is SMNVEV in the germline V gene (reference sequence). CDR3 sequence (DNA): TGTGCCAGCAGTTTAGAAAGGGGAGGAGTCGCTTTCTTT. Translating it yields CASSLERGGVAFF.

This rearrangement joins TRBV7-3 to TRBJ1-1; D call uncertain. The CDR3 is 13 amino acids. Germline CDR1 SGHTA, CDR2 FQGTGA. Trimming cost V 3 bases and J 7 bases, with 12 bases left between them. For the CDR3, the DNA is TGTGCCAGCAGCTTGGTTAGGGAGGATGAAGCTTTCTTT. This encodes CASSLVREDEAFF.

CDR3 DNA: TGTGCCAGCAGGCGGGGAGAGAGGAATGGCTACACCTTC. It encodes CASRRGERNGYTF. The chain links TRBV6-5 to TRBJ1-2, with no clear D. V was shortened by 6 bases and J by 6 bases, with 14 bases between the two germline ends. CDR3 length: 13 amino acids. The germline V gene has CDR1 MNHEY and CDR2 SVGAGI.

The rearrangement joins TRBV5-4 to TRBJ2-1; D is unresolved. Trimming took off 4 bases at V and 11 bases at J, with 16 bases between the two ends. Germline V lookup: CDR1 SGHNT, CDR2 YYREEE (reference sequence). The CDR3 consists of 13 residues. For the CDR3, the DNA is TGTGCCAGCAGCCCACCTTTCAGAACCCAGCAGTTCTTC. Protein product: CASSPPFRTQQFF.

Only one count was recorded for this clone. This chain uses TRBV30 with TRBJ1-1, with D maybe TRBD1 (6 bases). V dropped 0 bases and J dropped 1 base, with 12 bases sitting between them. The CDR3 consists of 15 residues. Germline CDR1 GTSNPN, CDR2 SVGIG (reference sequence). CDR3 loop: CAWSVPGGTNTEAFF. The CDR3 DNA follows: TGTGCCTGGAGTGTACCCGGGGGCACGAACACTGAAGCTTTCTTT.

The chain uses TRBV7-9 and TRBJ2-7; 7 bases map to TRBD1. The J segment lost 5 bases and the V segment lost 2 bases, leaving 6 bases of the junction unmatched. Germline V CDR1 and CDR2: SEHNR, FQNEAQ (reference sequence). The CDR3 loop spans 14 amino acids. CDR3: CASSLTQGENEQYF. In DNA, the CDR3 is TGTGCCAGCAGCTTAACCCAGGGGGAGAACGAGCAGTACTTC.

The chain employs TRBV7-9 and TRBJ1-5; D is ambiguous. The V end lost 1 base, the J end lost 4 bases, and 11 bases lay between the germline ends. The germline CDR1 and CDR2 sequences are SEHNR and FQNEAQ (reference sequence). CDR3 size: 15 residues. CDR3 amino acids: CASSLDRQPNQPQHF. The CDR3 DNA reads as TGTGCCAGCAGCTTAGACCGGCAGCCAAATCAGCCCCAGCATTTT.

The gene calls are TRBV4-1 and TRBJ1-6; 7 nucleotides align to TRBD1. Germline loops: CDR1 MGHRA, CDR2 YSYEKL. The length of the CDR3 is 16 residues. V lost 3 bases to trimming and J lost 7 bases; unmatched junction nucleotides: 9. DNA for the CDR3: TGCGCCAGCAGCCAGCCCACAGGGGCGTCAAATTCACCCCTCCACTTT. Protein product: CASSQPTGASNSPLHF.

The J gene is TRBJ2-1, the V gene TRBV7-8; 12 bases are shared with TRBD2. Germline V CDR1 and CDR2: SGHVS, FQNEAQ. V shed 4 bases and J 7 bases; nucleotides not matched to a gene: 5. CDR3 length equals 15 residues. The CDR3 DNA sequence: TGTGCCAGCAGCTGGACTAGCGGGATAATAAATGAGCAGTTCTTC. It specifies CASSWTSGIINEQFF.

As DNA, the CDR3 is TGTGCCAGCAGCCGGGACAGTAGGCAGCCCCAGCATTTT. As protein: CASSRDSRQPQHF. This chain joins TRBV2 and TRBJ1-5; TRBD1 matches 7 bases. CDR1 SNHLY and CDR2 FYNNEI come from the germline V gene. The V and J ends lost 6 bases and 7 bases, in that order; junction bases with no gene match: 6. This CDR3 contains 13 residues.

The chain uses TRBV7-6 and TRBJ2-3; the match to TRBD1 covers 8 bases. Unmatched junction bases numbered 12, after V lost 1 base and J lost 6 bases. Per germline, CDR1 SGHVS and CDR2 FNYEAQ. This CDR3 comprises 17 residues. Here the CDR3 DNA reads TGTGCCAGCAGCTTAGGAGGCAGGGGGCCCAACGAGGATACGCAGTATTTT. Its protein product is CASSLGGRGPNEDTQYF.

V usage is TRBV7-9 and J usage is TRBJ2-7; a possible D gene is TRBD1 (6 bases). V lost 5 bases and J 1 base, leaving 12 bases between the germline ends. Germline V gene lookup returns CDR1 SEHNR and CDR2 FQNEAQ (reference sequence). The CDR3 loop spans 14 amino acids. The CDR3 is CASSPRDNSYEQYF. CDR3 nucleotide sequence: TGTGCCAGCAGCCCCCGGGACAATTCCTACGAGCAGTACTTC.

The chain employs TRBV5-8 and TRBJ2-7; D gene unclear. The CDR3 length is 12 residues. The germline CDR1 and CDR2 sequences are SGHTS and YDEGEE. Deletions cut 2 bases from V and 7 bases from J, with 10 bases between. CDR3: CASSFSPWEQYF. CDR3 nucleotides: TGTGCCAGCAGCTTTTCCCCTTGGGAGCAGTACTTC.

The chain carries TRBV25-1 and TRBJ2-2, with D possibly being TRBD1 (6 bases). Trimming took 3 bases from V and 8 from J, leaving 13 bases between them. This CDR3 spans 14 amino acids. Per the germline V gene, CDR1 is MGHDK and CDR2 is SYGVNS. CDR3 loop: CASSEDSWVGELFF. For the CDR3, the DNA is TGTGCCAGCAGTGAGGACAGCTGGGTGGGGGAGCTGTTTTTT.

The rearrangement joins TRBV5-5 to TRBJ1-1, with D maybe TRBD1 (6 bases). Trimming stripped 0 bases from V and 5 bases from J, with 20 bases between. Germline V gene data show CDR1 as SGHKS and CDR2 as YYEKEE (reference sequence). The CDR3 spans 17 residues. The CDR3 sequence: CASSLVAGAQRTTEAFF. DNA of the CDR3: TGTGCCAGCAGCTTGGTGGCGGGGGCGCAGAGAACTACTGAAGCTTTCTTT.

The chain recombines TRBV5-1 with TRBJ2-3; unclear D gene. Germline assignment: CDR1 SGHRS and CDR2 YFSETQ. The CDR3 runs to 16 residues. The V end was cut by 0 bases, the J end by 1 base, with 12 bases between. The CDR3 is CASSLANPTGTDTQYF. The CDR3 DNA sequence: TGCGCCAGCAGCTTGGCCAATCCCACCGGCACAGATACGCAGTATTTT.

About this clone itself: This specimen includes other DNA sequences encoding the same CDR3. This rearrangement joins TRBV7-9 to TRBJ2-3, with D tentatively TRBD2 (5 bases). This CDR3 is 12 amino acids long. Germline V gene sequence: CDR1 SEHNR, CDR2 FQNEAQ (reference sequence). Trimming pared 3 bases from V and 6 bases from J, leaving 7 bases between. This CDR3 is CASSLTGDTQYF. As DNA, the CDR3 is TGTGCCAGCAGCTTGACGGGGGATACGCAGTATTTT. Full variable domain (outside the CDR3, taken from reference TRBV7-9 and TRBJ2-3): DTGVSQNPRHKITKRGQNVTFRCDPISEHNRLYWYRQTLGQGPEFLTYFQNEAQLEKSRLLSDRFSAERPKGSFSTLEIQRTEQGDSAMYLCASSLTGDTQYFGPGTRLTVL.

V is TRBV30 and J is TRBJ1-3; D is possibly TRBD1 (5 bases). Trimming stripped 2 bases from V and 2 bases from J, with 10 bases between. The CDR3 totals 14 residues. Germline V CDR1 and CDR2: GTSNPN, SVGIG (reference sequence). DNA for the CDR3: TGTGCCTGGAGTAGGTGGGGCACTGGAAACACCATATATTTT. Its protein product is CAWSRWGTGNTIYF.